This T cell receptor beta chain was sequenced for a study of PD-1 blockade in mismatch repair-deficient tumors. Across the study: Enrolled about 2013-2016, patients had progressing, pretreated mismatch repair-deficient cancers of approximately 13 types. Study-level results: Rapid post-treatment expansion, then contraction, generally preceding radiologic response, marked tumor-resident clones.

This CDR3 region has 17 residues. Germline assignment: CDR1 MGHRA and CDR2 YSYEKL. V dropped 0 bases and J dropped 2 bases, with 16 bases sitting between them. Sequencing used immunoSEQ multiplex PCR; TCRdb keeps in-frame clones, though not all of them. The sample carries 60,000 to 70,000 clones, about 87% recorded once. This clone was seen a few times. The target antigen is unknown. Every patient had mismatch repair deficiency by PCR or immunohistochemistry. TCRs were sequenced from a few patients responding to pembrolizumab. The sample consisted of peripheral blood, taken 52 weeks after starting pembrolizumab. V usage is TRBV4-1 and J usage is TRBJ1-2; D call uncertain. The sequence was obtained from an adult with mismatch repair-deficient cancer. CDR3 coding DNA: TGCGCCAGCAGCCAAGAACCCGTTAGGGCGTCAAACTATGGCTACACCTTC. Its protein product is CASSQEPVRASNYGYTF.